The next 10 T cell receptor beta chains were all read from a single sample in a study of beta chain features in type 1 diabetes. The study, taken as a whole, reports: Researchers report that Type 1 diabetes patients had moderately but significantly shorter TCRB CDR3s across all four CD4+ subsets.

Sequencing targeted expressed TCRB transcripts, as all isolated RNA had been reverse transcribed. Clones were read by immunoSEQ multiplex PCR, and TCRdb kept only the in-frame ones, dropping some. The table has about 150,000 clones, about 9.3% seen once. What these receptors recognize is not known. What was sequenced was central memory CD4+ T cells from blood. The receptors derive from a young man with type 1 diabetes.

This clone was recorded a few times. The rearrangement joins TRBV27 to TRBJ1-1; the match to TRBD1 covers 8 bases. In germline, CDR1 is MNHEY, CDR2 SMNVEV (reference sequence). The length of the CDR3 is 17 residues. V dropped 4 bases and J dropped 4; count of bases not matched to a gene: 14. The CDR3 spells CASSSPGGTGSGTEAFF. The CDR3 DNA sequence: TGTGCCAGCAGTTCCCCCGGTGGGACAGGTAGTGGCACTGAAGCTTTCTTT.

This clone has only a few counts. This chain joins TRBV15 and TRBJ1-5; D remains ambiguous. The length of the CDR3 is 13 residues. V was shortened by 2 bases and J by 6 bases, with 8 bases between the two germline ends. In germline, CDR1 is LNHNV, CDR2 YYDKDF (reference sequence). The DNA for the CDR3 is TGTGCCACCAGCAGACAGGCGTCTCAGCCCCAGCATTTT. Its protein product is CATSRQASQPQHF. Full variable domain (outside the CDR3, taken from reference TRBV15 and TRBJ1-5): DAMVIQNPRYQVTQFGKPVTLSCSQTLNHNVMYWYQQKSSQAPKLLFHYYDKDFNNEADTPDNFQSRRPNTSFCFLDIRSPGLGDTAMYLCATSRQASQPQHFGDGTRLSIL.

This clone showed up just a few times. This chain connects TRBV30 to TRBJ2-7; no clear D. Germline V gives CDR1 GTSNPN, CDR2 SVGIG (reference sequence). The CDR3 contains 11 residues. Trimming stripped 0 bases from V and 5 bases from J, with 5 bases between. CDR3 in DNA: TGTGCCTGGAGTGTATCCGACGAGCAGTACTTC. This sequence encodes CAWSVSDEQYF.

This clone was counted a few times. The CDR3 nucleotides are TGTGCCAGTAGTCTCGCGGGGAACTCCTACAATGAGCAGTTCTTC. This encodes CASSLAGNSYNEQFF. V gene TRBV19 combines with J gene TRBJ2-1, with D tentatively TRBD2 (6 bases). This CDR3 is built from 15 residues. V lost 5 bases and J 0 bases, leaving 11 bases between the germline ends. The V gene's germline CDR1 is LNHDA and CDR2 SQIVND (reference sequence).

The chain's CDR3 is CASSDGQNMLGEQYF. The DNA for the CDR3 is TGTGCCAGCAGTGATGGACAGAACATGCTTGGCGAGCAGTACTTC. The chain links TRBV2 to TRBJ2-7, with D possibly TRBD1 on 6 matching bases. V shed 3 bases and J shed 6 bases, with 18 bases lying between them. The CDR3 is 15 amino acids. Germline CDR1 reads SNHLY; CDR2 reads FYNNEI.

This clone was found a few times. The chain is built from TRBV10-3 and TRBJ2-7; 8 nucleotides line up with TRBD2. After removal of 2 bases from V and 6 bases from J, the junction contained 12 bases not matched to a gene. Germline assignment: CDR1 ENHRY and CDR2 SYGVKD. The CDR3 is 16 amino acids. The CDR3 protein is CAISEGFGTRRREQYF. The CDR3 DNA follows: TGTGCCATCAGTGAGGGATTCGGGACTAGACGTCGCGAGCAGTACTTC.

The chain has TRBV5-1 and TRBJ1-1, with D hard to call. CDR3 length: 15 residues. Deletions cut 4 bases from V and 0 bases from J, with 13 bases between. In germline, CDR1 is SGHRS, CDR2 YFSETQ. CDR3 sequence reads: CASSPTAGLNTEAFF. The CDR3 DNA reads TGCGCCAGCAGCCCAACTGCGGGCCTGAACACTGAAGCTTTCTTT.

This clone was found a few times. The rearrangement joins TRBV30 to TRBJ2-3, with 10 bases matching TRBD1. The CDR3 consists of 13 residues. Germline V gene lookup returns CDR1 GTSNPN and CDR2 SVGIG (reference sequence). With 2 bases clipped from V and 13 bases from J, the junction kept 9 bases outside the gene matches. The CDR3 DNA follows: TGTGCCTGGAGTTCTGACGTGGGGACAGGGGAGTATTTT. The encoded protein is CAWSSDVGTGEYF.

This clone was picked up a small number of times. This CDR3 is CASSLSGLVGGTGEQYF. The DNA for the CDR3 is TGTGCCAGCAGTTTATCGGGACTAGTGGGGGGTACCGGCGAGCAGTACTTC. V and J are TRBV27 and TRBJ2-7, with 8 bases aligning to TRBD2. This CDR3 region has 17 residues. The germline V gene encodes CDR1 MNHEY and CDR2 SMNVEV (reference sequence). The trim removed 0 bases at V and 6 bases at J, leaving 13 bases unmatched.

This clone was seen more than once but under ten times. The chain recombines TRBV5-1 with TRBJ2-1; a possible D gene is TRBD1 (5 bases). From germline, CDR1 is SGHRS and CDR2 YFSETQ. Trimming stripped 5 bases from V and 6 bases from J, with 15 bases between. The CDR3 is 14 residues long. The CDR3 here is CASRFQGSSNEQFF. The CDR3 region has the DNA TGCGCCAGCAGATTTCAGGGATCTTCCAATGAGCAGTTCTTC.